The entry below describes one T cell receptor beta chain. What it recognizes is unknown. The sample originates from a study of graft-versus-host responses after intestinal transplantation. Study-wide background: Isolated intestinal, liver-intestinal, or multivisceral transplants had been given to the recipients.

TCRdb's copy holds only in-frame clones and misses some; the assay was immunoSEQ multiplex PCR. This sample has 90,000 to 120,000 clones, with about nine tenths found just once. Germline V gives CDR1 MNHEY, CDR2 SVGAGI. This CDR3 comprises 14 residues. The V gene end was trimmed by 5 bases and the J gene end by 6 bases; junction bases not matched to a gene: 4. Here the sequenced sample was unstimulated CD4+ T cells sorted from spleen or lymph node cells, taken before transplant. This chain links TRBV6-5 with TRBJ2-1, with 10 bases aligning to TRBD1. This receptor was taken from a human donor who was the organ donor for an intestinal transplant. The CDR3 reads CASSVGQGFNEQFF. The CDR3 DNA reads TGTGCCAGCAGTGTGGGACAGGGGTTCAATGAGCAGTTCTTC.